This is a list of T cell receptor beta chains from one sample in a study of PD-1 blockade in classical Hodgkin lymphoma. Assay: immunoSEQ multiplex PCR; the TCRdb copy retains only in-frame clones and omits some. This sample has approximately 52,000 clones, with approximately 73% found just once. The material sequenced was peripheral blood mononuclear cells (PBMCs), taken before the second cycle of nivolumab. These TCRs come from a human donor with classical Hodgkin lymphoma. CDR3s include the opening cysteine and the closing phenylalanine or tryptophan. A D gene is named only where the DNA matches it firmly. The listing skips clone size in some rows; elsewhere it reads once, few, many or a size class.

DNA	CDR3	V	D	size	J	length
TGTGCCTGGAGTGATTACCCAGGGGGGTCCACCGGGGAGCTGTTTTTT	CAWSDYPGGSTGELFF	TRBV30	.	.	TRBJ2-2	16
TGTGCCAGCTCACCTCTACACCTGAATGAAAAACTGTTTTTT	CASSPLHLNEKLFF	TRBV18	.	few	TRBJ1-4	14
TGTGCCACCAGCAGAGATCCGGCCGGTCAGCCCCAGCATTTT	CATSRDPAGQPQHF	TRBV15	.	.	TRBJ1-5	14
TGTGCCCCCCCTGTTTGGACGGATAACACTGAAGCTTTCTTT	CAPPVWTDNTEAFF	TRBV6-4	.	.	TRBJ1-1	14
TGTGCCTGGAGTGTTCGACTAGCGGGAGTTAACGAGCAGTTCTTC	CAWSVRLAGVNEQFF	TRBV30	TRBD2	.	TRBJ2-1	15
TGTGCCAGCAGTTATACGAGCAATCAGCCCCAGCATTTT	CASSYTSNQPQHF	TRBV6-6	.	.	TRBJ1-5	13
TGTGCCAGCAGCTTAGGTCGGTGGACAGATACGCAGTATTTT	CASSLGRWTDTQYF	TRBV7-2	.	few	TRBJ2-3	14
TGTGCCAGCTCACCGACAGGGAAGACCTACGAGCAGTACTTC	CASSPTGKTYEQYF	TRBV18	TRBD1	.	TRBJ2-7	14
TGTGCCAGCAGTTTACCAGGAGCTGGAAACACCATATATTTT	CASSLPGAGNTIYF	TRBV28	.	.	TRBJ1-3	14
TGCGCCAGCAGCTTGCCATCTTTACCCGAATCAGGGAAACTACAAGAGACCCAGTACTTC	CASSLPSLPESGKLQETQYF	TRBV5-1	.	.	TRBJ2-5	20
TGTGCCAGCAGCTTGAGAGGAGCGGCGGGACAGAACTACGAGCAGTACTTC	CASSLRGAAGQNYEQYF	TRBV7-2	.	.	TRBJ2-7	17
TGTGCCAGCAGTCCCCGAATGGGGTCGAATGGCTACACCTTC	CASSPRMGSNGYTF	TRBV2	.	once	TRBJ1-2	14
TGTGCCAGCAGTTTGTTGGGAAATGAGCAGTTCTTC	CASSLLGNEQFF	TRBV28	.	.	TRBJ2-1	12
TGTGCCAGCAGTGAGGCGGGATCCCCCTCTCTGCGAAACACCATATATTTT	CASSEAGSPSLRNTIYF	TRBV6-1	.	.	TRBJ1-3	17
TGTGCCAGCAGCTTAGACAATCGGGGGTCGGACGGCTACACCTTC	CASSLDNRGSDGYTF	TRBV7-2	.	few	TRBJ1-2	15
TGTGCCAGTAGTATTCCCAGCGCGGGGAGCTCCTACAATGAGCAGTTCTTC	CASSIPSAGSSYNEQFF	TRBV19	.	.	TRBJ2-1	17
TGTGCCAGCAGCTTAGCTCTGTCTAGCGGGAGGGGGGGGCAAGAGACCCAGTACTTC	CASSLALSSGRGGQETQYF	TRBV7-2	TRBD2	.	TRBJ2-5	19
TGCGCCAGCAGCCAAGTCGAGGTAGCCGAACCTAACTATGGCTACACCTTC	CASSQVEVAEPNYGYTF	TRBV4-1	.	.	TRBJ1-2	17
TGTGCCAGCACCACCCCCGGGACAGGGACGTACGAGCAGTACTTC	CASTTPGTGTYEQYF	TRBV28	TRBD1	few	TRBJ2-7	15
TGTGCCAGCAGTATCTCCGGGGAGCTGTTTTTT	CASSISGELFF	TRBV28	.	few	TRBJ2-2	11
TGCAGCGTTGAGGGACAGGAAGAGACCCAGTACTTC	CSVEGQEETQYF	TRBV29-1	TRBD1	.	TRBJ2-5	12
TGTGCCAGCAGCGAAGATCCGGGACAGGGGGAAAGAAGGTCCTTC	CASSEDPGQGERRSF	TRBV7-2	TRBD1	.	TRBJ1-2	15
TGTGCCAGCAGTATCTTGGGAGGGCCGGGTGGCTACACCTTC	CASSILGGPGGYTF	TRBV28	.	few	TRBJ1-2	14
TGTGCCAGTAGTATAGCCCAGAACTCCTACGAGCAGTACTTC	CASSIAQNSYEQYF	TRBV19	.	few	TRBJ2-7	14
TGCGCCAGTAGTCCCGGGACTAGTATAGATACGCAGTATTTT	CASSPGTSIDTQYF	TRBV5-1	TRBD2	.	TRBJ2-3	14
TGTGCCAGCAGCCTGTCGGGGTTCCGGGGGGAGCAGTTCTTC	CASSLSGFRGEQFF	TRBV7-9	.	.	TRBJ2-1	14
TGTGCCTGTGGGCGGGTTCCCCCGAACACTGAAGCTTTCTTT	CACGRVPPNTEAFF	TRBV6-5	.	.	TRBJ1-1	14
TGCAGCGCTAGGTCGCAGGGGAATCGCGAGCAGTACTTC	CSARSQGNREQYF	TRBV29-1	.	.	TRBJ2-7	13
TGCGCCAGCAGCTTGGATGGTGTACCCTCTAACTATGGCTACACCTTC	CASSLDGVPSNYGYTF	TRBV5-1	.	.	TRBJ1-2	16
TGTGCCAGCAGTGTGGGCGGGAGATCCTACAATGAGCAGTTCTTC	CASSVGGRSYNEQFF	TRBV6-1	TRBD2	.	TRBJ2-1	15
TGTGCCAGCAGTGGTGAGGCTGCTGAAGCTTTCTTT	CASSGEAAEAFF	TRBV2	.	.	TRBJ1-1	12
TGTGCCAGCAGTCGCCCAGGGTCCCCAGATACGCAGTATTTT	CASSRPGSPDTQYF	TRBV25-1	.	.	TRBJ2-3	14
TGTGCCAGCAGCTTAGCCCTAGCGGCCGGGGAGCTGTTTTTT	CASSLALAAGELFF	TRBV11-2	TRBD2	.	TRBJ2-2	14
TGTGCCAACTCAAAGGGACAGAACACCGGGGAGCTGTTTTTT	CANSKGQNTGELFF	TRBV28	.	few	TRBJ2-2	14
TGTGCCAGCAGCTTAAGGTCTAGCGGGTCTTCAGATACGCAGTATTTT	CASSLRSSGSSDTQYF	TRBV7-3	TRBD2	.	TRBJ2-3	16
TGCGCCAGCAGTGAGTCTGCCCAGGGTAGGAACAATCAGCCCCAGCATTTT	CASSESAQGRNNQPQHF	TRBV10-2	.	.	TRBJ1-5	17
TGTGCCACTACTGACCGCGCGGAGACCCAGTACTTC	CATTDRAETQYF	TRBV6-5	.	.	TRBJ2-5	12
TGCAGCGTGAAAACAGGGTTGGGGTACACCGGGGAGCTGTTTTTT	CSVKTGLGYTGELFF	TRBV29-1	.	once	TRBJ2-2	15
TGTGCCTGGAGTGTCCTCACCTCTTGGCTCTCTGGAAACACCATATATTTT	CAWSVLTSWLSGNTIYF	TRBV30	.	.	TRBJ1-3	17
TGTGCCAGCCGGCGGGACGGTATTAATTCACCCCTCCACTTT	CASRRDGINSPLHF	TRBV7-2	.	.	TRBJ1-6	14
TGTGCCACCAGCAGAGCCCAGGGGCTGGGCGAAAAACTGTTTTTT	CATSRAQGLGEKLFF	TRBV15	.	.	TRBJ1-4	15
TGCGCCAGCAGCCAAGTTGTAACAGGGGAAGCTTTCTTT	CASSQVVTGEAFF	TRBV4-1	.	few	TRBJ1-1	13
TGCGCCAGCAGCCCCCGGGGGGGCTCCTACGAGCAGTACTTC	CASSPRGGSYEQYF	TRBV4-3	TRBD2	.	TRBJ2-7	14